The sequence of this TCR beta chain was determined in a study of blood T cell repertoires in COVID-19. Study context: Samples of COVID-19 (acute and convalescent) were obtained from the United States, Italy and Spain. The cDNA or gDNA used as material had been derived from T cells, B-cell-depleted T cells, or PBMCs.

Authors' analysis steps: From reference gene primer amplification, estimates of nucleated cell counts were derived. Clones were sequenced by immunoSEQ multiplex PCR, and TCRdb holds only the in-frame ones, with some missing. That table supplies the V and J calls and clone size; D and trimming were determined from the DNA. The profile shows tens of thousands of clones, roughly 76% of them singletons. The CDR3 has 14 amino acids. V lost 0 bases and J lost 7, with 14 bases in between. CDR1 and CDR2 (germline): SGHRS, YFSETQ. The chain joins TRBV5-1 to TRBJ2-7; tentative D call: TRBD2 (7 bases). Sequenced material: peripheral blood. This receptor was identified in a woman in her fifties or sixties with acute or convalescent COVID-19. The CDR3 DNA reads as TGCGCCAGCAGCTTGGCGGCGGGGGCGCGGGAGCAGTACTTC. Amino acids: CASSLAAGAREQYF.